Presented here are 21 T cell receptor beta chains from one specimen sequenced in a study of technical replicates of blood from several donors. TCRdb keeps only in-frame clones here, not all; method: immunoSEQ multiplex PCR. The sample holds 60,000 to 90,000 clones, just under 95% seen once. The sequenced sample was T cells isolated from PBMCs. The receptors were sampled from a human donor in good health.

The chain recombines TRBV6-4 with TRBJ1-1; 9 bases match TRBD1. CDR1 and CDR2 (germline): MRHNA, SNTAGT. With 0 bases clipped from V and 5 bases from J, the junction kept 13 bases outside the gene matches. CDR3 length: 18 residues. In DNA form, the CDR3 reads TGTGCCAGCAGTGACTCGGGGGCCGGGACAGGGATTCGTACTGAAGCTTTCTTT. It encodes CASSDSGAGTGIRTEAFF.

The chain carries TRBV30 and TRBJ2-7; TRBD2 matches 11 bases. The V gene's germline CDR1 is GTSNPN and CDR2 SVGIG (reference sequence). The V and J ends lost 5 bases and 3 bases, in that order; junction bases with no gene match: 3. The CDR3 contains 13 residues. The CDR3 DNA follows: TGTGCCTGGCCGGGACTAGCGGTCTACGAGCAGTACTTC. Amino acid sequence: CAWPGLAVYEQYF.

This clone was seen once. This rearrangement joins TRBV7-9 to TRBJ1-1, with 11 positions matching TRBD1. The germline gives CDR1 SEHNR, CDR2 FQNEAQ (reference sequence). CDR3 size: 17 residues. Unmatched junction bases numbered 10, after V lost 3 bases and J lost 4 bases. CDR3 coding DNA: TGTGCCAGCAGCTTCGACCGGTCCGGACAGGGGGCCACTGAAGCTTTCTTT. It codes for CASSFDRSGQGATEAFF. The variable domain in full, with the rest retrieved from reference TRBV7-9 and TRBJ1-1, is DTGVSQNPRHKITKRGQNVTFRCDPISEHNRLYWYRQTLGQGPEFLTYFQNEAQLEKSRLLSDRFSAERPKGSFSTLEIQRTEQGDSAMYLCASSFDRSGQGATEAFFGQGTRLTVV.

The rearrangement links TRBV5-1 to TRBJ2-2; D gene uncertain. Trimming removed 1 base at V and 5 bases at J, with 15 bases between. The CDR3 extends over 16 amino acids. CDR1 is SGHRS, CDR2 YFSETQ, per germline. The DNA for the CDR3 is TGCGCCAGCAGCTTGTTCGACTGGATAACTACCGGGGAGCTGTTTTTT. It translates to CASSLFDWITTGELFF.

The rearrangement uses TRBV28 and TRBJ1-2; D unclear. Germline lookup yields CDR1 MDHEN and CDR2 SYDVKM. CDR3 size: 13 residues. V lost 7 bases to trimming and J lost 7 bases, with 16 bases between them. Here the CDR3 reads CASTGEGSPGYTF. CDR3 bases: TGTGCCAGCACCGGCGAGGGCAGCCCTGGCTACACCTTC.

The chain joins TRBV6-1 to TRBJ1-5; TRBD1 matches at 8 bases. V trimming: 6 bases; J trimming: 0 bases; junction bases outside the gene matches: 4. The CDR3 length is 15 residues. CDR1 is MNHNS and CDR2 is SASEGT in the germline V gene. CDR3: CASRGQVHSNQPQHF. Here the CDR3 DNA reads TGTGCCAGCAGGGGACAGGTTCATAGCAATCAGCCCCAGCATTTT.

V usage is TRBV30 and J usage is TRBJ2-3; possibly TRBD2 for D (6 bases). Per the germline V gene, CDR1 is GTSNPN and CDR2 is SVGIG (reference sequence). The V and J ends lost 3 bases and 0 bases respectively, with 13 bases between them. This CDR3 comprises 15 residues. This chain's CDR3 is CAWSLGGLSTDTQYF. CDR3 nucleotide sequence: TGTGCCTGGAGCTTGGGGGGACTTAGCACAGATACGCAGTATTTT.

The chain has TRBV2 and TRBJ2-7; D not resolved. Deletions cut 7 bases from V and 5 bases from J, with 6 bases between. Germline CDR1 is SNHLY and CDR2 is FYNNEI. The CDR3 extends over 10 amino acids. Here the CDR3 reads CASIDNEQYF. As DNA, the CDR3 is TGTGCCAGCATAGACAACGAGCAGTACTTC.

This clone showed up just once. The chain is built from TRBV28 and TRBJ1-4; D call uncertain. The length of the CDR3 is 15 residues. Germline V lookup: CDR1 MDHEN, CDR2 SYDVKM. V gave up 1 base and J gave up 5 bases, with 11 bases separating them. Here the CDR3 DNA reads TGTGCCAGCAGTTTATCGTTAGGAGCGAATGAAAAACTGTTTTTT. It is translated as CASSLSLGANEKLFF. Together with reference TRBV28 and TRBJ1-4, the CDR3 gives the full variable domain: DVKVTQSSRYLVKRTGEKVFLECVQDMDHENMFWYRQDPGLGLRLIYFSYDVKMKEKGDIPEGYSVSREKKERFSLILESASTNQTSMYLCASSLSLGANEKLFFGSGTQLSVL.

CDR3: CASSFSRVAGELFF. The CDR3 DNA is TGTGCCAGCAGCTTCTCTCGGGTGGCCGGGGAGCTGTTTTTT. V and J are TRBV7-2 and TRBJ2-2; D not certain. The CDR3 consists of 14 residues. Germline V gives CDR1 SGHTA, CDR2 FQGNSA. V was cut by 3 bases and J by 6 bases, with 11 bases left in between.

The V gene is TRBV11-3, the J gene TRBJ1-1; D unclear. The germline gives CDR1 SGHNT, CDR2 YENEEA. The CDR3 loop spans 14 amino acids. V was clipped by 5 bases and J by 0 bases, with 10 bases between them. The CDR3 coding sequence is TGTGCCAGCAGCCCCCTAATAGTGAACACTGAAGCTTTCTTT. Protein: CASSPLIVNTEAFF.

The J gene is TRBJ2-2, the V gene TRBV7-8, with 10 bases matching TRBD2. Germline trimming cut 5 bases from V and 7 bases from J; bases unmatched to any gene: 10. CDR3 length: 16 residues. Germline V gene data show CDR1 as SGHVS and CDR2 as FQNEAQ. The CDR3 DNA follows: TGTGCCAGCAGCCCCAGCGGGAGGGCCTTCGGCGGGGAGCTGTTTTTT. It encodes CASSPSGRAFGGELFF.

V and J are TRBV11-3 and TRBJ1-4; 7 positions agree with TRBD1. Losses at the gene ends were 6 bases for V and 7 bases for J; bases not matched to a gene: 11. The CDR3 has 15 residues. Germline V lookup: CDR1 SGHNT, CDR2 YENEEA. CDR3 coding DNA: TGTGCCAGCAGTCTTCAGGGGGTCGTTGGTGAAAAACTGTTTTTT. Amino acids: CASSLQGVVGEKLFF.

J is TRBJ1-1 and V is TRBV28; D is perhaps TRBD1 (6 bases). The CDR3 extends over 14 amino acids. CDR1 is MDHEN and CDR2 is SYDVKM in the germline V gene. Trimming stripped 5 bases from V and 7 bases from J, with 17 bases between. CDR3 amino acids: CASSVPNRALEAFF. CDR3 DNA: TGTGCCAGCAGTGTACCGAACAGGGCACTTGAAGCTTTCTTT.

The J gene is TRBJ1-5, the V gene TRBV2; 7 bases agree with TRBD1. The CDR3 is made up of 15 amino acids. V dropped 4 bases and J dropped 6; count of bases not matched to a gene: 9. CDR1 and CDR2 from the germline V gene are SNHLY and FYNNEI. CDR3 amino acids: CASSGIRTGSQPQHF. CDR3 DNA: TGTGCCAGCAGTGGTATACGGACAGGTAGTCAGCCCCAGCATTTT.

The V call is TRBV6-5, the J call TRBJ1-1, with TRBD1 as a possible D gene (5 bases). CDR1 is MNHEY, CDR2 SVGAGI, per germline. V lost 6 bases and J lost 6, with 17 bases in between. CDR3 length: 14 residues. The CDR3 sequence: CASRSDSDRAEAFF. In DNA, the CDR3 is TGTGCCAGCAGGTCAGACAGCGACCGCGCTGAAGCTTTCTTT.

The chain joins TRBV18 to TRBJ2-5, with TRBD1 matching over 8 bases. Germline CDR1 and CDR2: KGHSH and LQKENI. There are 14 residues in the CDR3. J was trimmed by 5 bases and V by 6 bases; bases with no gene match: 8. DNA for the CDR3: TGTGCCAGCTCCCTACAGGGGGACGGGGAGACCCAGTACTTC. Encoded protein: CASSLQGDGETQYF.

The chain carries TRBV13 and TRBJ2-7; D uncertain. V was shortened by 6 bases and J by 5 bases, with 17 bases between the two germline ends. This CDR3 has 14 amino acids. Germline-derived CDR1 and CDR2 are PRHDT and FYEKMQ (reference sequence). DNA for the CDR3: TGTGCCAGCAGTCCCCTATTCGGCGGCAACGAGCAGTACTTC. Translation gives CASSPLFGGNEQYF.

V usage is TRBV7-6 and J usage is TRBJ1-1; the D gene is possibly TRBD1 (6 bases). Looked up from germline, CDR1 is SGHVS and CDR2 is FNYEAQ. V gave up 1 base and J gave up 7 bases, with 10 bases separating them. This CDR3 spans 13 amino acids. Here the CDR3 reads CASSLEGGGEAFF. Here the CDR3 DNA reads TGTGCCAGCAGCTTAGAGGGGGGGGGTGAAGCTTTCTTT.

V usage is TRBV25-1 and J usage is TRBJ1-4; a possible D gene is TRBD1 (5 bases). Trimming pared 1 base from V and 2 bases from J, leaving 8 bases between. Germline CDR1 and CDR2: MGHDK and SYGVNS. The CDR3 has 15 amino acids. DNA for the CDR3: TGTGCCAGCAGTGAATGGCAGGGCACTAATGAAAAACTGTTTTTT. This encodes CASSEWQGTNEKLFF.

The table lists this clone with a count of one. CDR3 sequence: CASSQSGRGYEQYF. The CDR3 DNA reads TGTGCCAGCAGTCAATCTGGACGGGGCTACGAGCAGTACTTC. V and J are TRBV27 and TRBJ2-7; D perhaps matches TRBD2 (5 bases). This CDR3 comprises 14 residues. From germline, CDR1 is MNHEY and CDR2 SMNVEV (reference sequence). Trimming took off 5 bases at V and 3 bases at J, with 14 bases between the two ends.